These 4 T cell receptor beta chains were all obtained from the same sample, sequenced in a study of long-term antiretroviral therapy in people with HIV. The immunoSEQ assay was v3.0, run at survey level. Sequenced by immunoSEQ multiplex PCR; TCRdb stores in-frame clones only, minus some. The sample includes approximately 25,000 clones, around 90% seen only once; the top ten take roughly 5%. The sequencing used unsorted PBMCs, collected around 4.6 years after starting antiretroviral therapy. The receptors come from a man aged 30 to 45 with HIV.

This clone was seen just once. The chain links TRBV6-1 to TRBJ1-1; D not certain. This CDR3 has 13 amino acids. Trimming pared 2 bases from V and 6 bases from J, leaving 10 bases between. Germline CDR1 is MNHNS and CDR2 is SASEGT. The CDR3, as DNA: TGTGCCAGCAGTGAACTTAGAAGGCCTGAAGCTTTCTTT. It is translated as CASSELRRPEAFF.

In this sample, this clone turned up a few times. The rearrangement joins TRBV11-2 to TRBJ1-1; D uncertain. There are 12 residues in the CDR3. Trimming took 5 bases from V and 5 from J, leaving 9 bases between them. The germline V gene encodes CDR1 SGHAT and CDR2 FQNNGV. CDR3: CASSPGWTEAFF. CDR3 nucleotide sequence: TGTGCCAGCAGCCCCGGGTGGACTGAAGCTTTCTTT.

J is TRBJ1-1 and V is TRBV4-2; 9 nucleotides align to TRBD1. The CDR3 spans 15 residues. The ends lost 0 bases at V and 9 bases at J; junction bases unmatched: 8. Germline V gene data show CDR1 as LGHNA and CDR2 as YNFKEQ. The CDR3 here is CASSQDKDRGFQAFF. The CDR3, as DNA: TGTGCCAGCAGCCAAGATAAGGACAGGGGATTCCAAGCTTTCTTT.

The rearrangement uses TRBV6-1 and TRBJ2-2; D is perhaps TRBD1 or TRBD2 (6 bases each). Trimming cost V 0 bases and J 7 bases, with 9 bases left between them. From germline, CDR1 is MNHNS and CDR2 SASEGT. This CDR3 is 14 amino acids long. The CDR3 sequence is CASSEAGGFGELFF. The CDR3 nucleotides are TGTGCCAGCAGTGAAGCGGGGGGCTTCGGGGAGCTGTTTTTT.